This T cell receptor beta chain was obtained from a study of T cells after yellow fever vaccination. Study at large: For low cell numbers, libraries were made with SMART-Seq v4 Ultra Low Input.

A word on this clonotype: What it binds is not known.

TCRdb re-called the 5' RACE reads through MiXCR, storing one row per CDR3 protein. Of hundreds of thousands of distinct CDR3 sequences detected, about 19% appear once; the ten largest clones hold 18%. Germline V CDR1 and CDR2: SGHRS, YFSETQ. Between the trimmed V and J ends, which lost 0 bases and 15 bases, there was a span of 16 bases. CDR3 size: 13 residues. Notes on the study in general: At 95% to 98% for CD4 and about 87% for CD8, most primary-vaccination clones showed up again after the booster. It was a small share of clonotypes that appeared in both CD4 and CD8 compartments.

The chain couples TRBV5-1 to TRBJ2-1; D might be TRBD2 (7 bases). The TCR comes from a man younger than 30 who received the YFV17D yellow fever vaccine. Sequences were derived from PBMCs, sampled before the yellow fever booster vaccination. This CDR3 reads CASSLDPGGRLFF. The CDR3 nucleotides read TGCGCCAGCAGCTTGGATCCGGGGGGCAGACTGTTCTTC.